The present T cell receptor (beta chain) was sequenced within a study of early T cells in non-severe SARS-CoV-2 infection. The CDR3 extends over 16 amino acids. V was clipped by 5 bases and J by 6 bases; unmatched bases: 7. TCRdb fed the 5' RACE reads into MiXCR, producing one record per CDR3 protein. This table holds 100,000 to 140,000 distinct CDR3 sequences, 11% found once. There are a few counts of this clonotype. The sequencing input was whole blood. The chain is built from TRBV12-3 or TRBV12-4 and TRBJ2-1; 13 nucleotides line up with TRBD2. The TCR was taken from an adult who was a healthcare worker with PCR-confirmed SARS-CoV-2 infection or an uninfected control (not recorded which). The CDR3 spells CASSKNRLAGGNEQFF. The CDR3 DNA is TGTGCCAGCAGTAAAAACAGACTAGCGGGGGGCAATGAGCAGTTCTTC.